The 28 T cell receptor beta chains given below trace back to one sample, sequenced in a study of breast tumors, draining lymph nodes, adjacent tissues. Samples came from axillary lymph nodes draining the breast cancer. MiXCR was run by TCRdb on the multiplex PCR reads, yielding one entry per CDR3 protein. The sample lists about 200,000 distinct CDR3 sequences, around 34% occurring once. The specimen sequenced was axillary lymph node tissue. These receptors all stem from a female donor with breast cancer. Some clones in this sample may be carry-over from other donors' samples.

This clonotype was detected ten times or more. Here the CDR3 DNA reads TGTGCCAGCAGCTCCCACCAAAGCGGGGGGGCCGACGAGCAGTACTTC. It translates to CASSSHQSGGADEQYF. The chain is built from TRBV4-2 and TRBJ2-7; TRBD2 matches 10 bases. Per germline, CDR1 LGHNA and CDR2 YNFKEQ. V lost 5 bases to trimming and J lost 5 bases; unmatched junction nucleotides: 12. The CDR3 runs 16 residues.

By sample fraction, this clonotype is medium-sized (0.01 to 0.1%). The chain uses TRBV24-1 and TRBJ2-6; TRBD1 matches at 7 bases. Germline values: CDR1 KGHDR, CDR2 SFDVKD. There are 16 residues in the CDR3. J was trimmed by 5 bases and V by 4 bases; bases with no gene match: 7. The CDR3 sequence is CATSDHRQGRANVLTF. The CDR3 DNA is TGTGCCACCAGTGACCACCGACAGGGCAGGGCCAACGTCCTGACTTTC.

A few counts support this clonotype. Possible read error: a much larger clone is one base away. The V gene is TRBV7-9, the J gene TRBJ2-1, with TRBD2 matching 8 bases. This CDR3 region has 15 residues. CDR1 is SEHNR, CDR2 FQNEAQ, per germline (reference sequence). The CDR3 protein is CASSLTSGQGSFQSF. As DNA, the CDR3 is TGTGCCAGCAGCTTAACTAGCGGCCAAGGAAGTTTTCAGTCCTTC.

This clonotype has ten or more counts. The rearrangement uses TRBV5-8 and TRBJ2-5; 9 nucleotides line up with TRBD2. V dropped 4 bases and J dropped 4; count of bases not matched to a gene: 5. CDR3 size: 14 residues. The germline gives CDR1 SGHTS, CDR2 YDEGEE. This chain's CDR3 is CASSRAGGGETQYF. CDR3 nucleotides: TGTGCCAGCAGCCGAGCGGGGGGAGGAGAGACCCAGTACTTC.

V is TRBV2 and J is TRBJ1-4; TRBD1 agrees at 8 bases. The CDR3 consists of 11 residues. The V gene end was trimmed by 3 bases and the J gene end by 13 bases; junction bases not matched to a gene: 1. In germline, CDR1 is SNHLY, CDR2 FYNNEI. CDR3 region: CASSDGQGLFF. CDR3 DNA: TGTGCCAGCAGTGACGGACAGGGACTGTTTTTT.

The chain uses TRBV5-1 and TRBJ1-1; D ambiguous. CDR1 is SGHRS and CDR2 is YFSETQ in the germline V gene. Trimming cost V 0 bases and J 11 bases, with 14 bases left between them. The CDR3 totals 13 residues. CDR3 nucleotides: TGCGCCAGCAGCTTGGCCGGGCAGGCGGGTGCTTTCTTT. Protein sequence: CASSLAGQAGAFF.

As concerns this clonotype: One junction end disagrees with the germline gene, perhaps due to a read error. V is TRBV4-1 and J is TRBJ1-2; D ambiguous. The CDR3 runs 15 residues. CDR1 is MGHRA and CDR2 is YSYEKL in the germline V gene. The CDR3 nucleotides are TGCGCCGGCAGCCAAGAAGGTCTTACTAACTATGGCTACACCTTC. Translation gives CAGSQEGLTNYGYTF.

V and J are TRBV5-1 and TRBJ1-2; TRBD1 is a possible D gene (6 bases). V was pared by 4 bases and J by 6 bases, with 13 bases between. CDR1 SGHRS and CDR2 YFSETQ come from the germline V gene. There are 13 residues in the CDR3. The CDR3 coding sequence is TGCGCCAGCAGCCTGGAGGGGGGCGATGGCTACACCTTC. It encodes CASSLEGGDGYTF.

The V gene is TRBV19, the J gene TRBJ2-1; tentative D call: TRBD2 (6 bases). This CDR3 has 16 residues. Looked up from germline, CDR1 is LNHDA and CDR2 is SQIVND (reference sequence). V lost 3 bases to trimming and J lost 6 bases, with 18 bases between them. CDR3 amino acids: CASSIPGGAGANEQFF. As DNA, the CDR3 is TGTGCCAGTAGTATCCCCGGGGGTGCTGGGGCCAATGAGCAGTTCTTC.

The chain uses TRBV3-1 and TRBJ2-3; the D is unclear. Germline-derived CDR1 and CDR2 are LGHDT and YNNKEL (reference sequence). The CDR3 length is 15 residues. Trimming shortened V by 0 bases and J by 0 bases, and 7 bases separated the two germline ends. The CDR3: CASSQDSDSTDTQYF. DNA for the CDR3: TGTGCCAGCAGCCAAGACTCGGACAGCACAGATACGCAGTATTTT.

CDR3: CASSSSEGTRITQYF. In DNA, the CDR3 is TGTGCCAGCAGTTCTAGTGAAGGTACAAGGATTACGCAGTATTTT. The chain employs TRBV28 and TRBJ2-3, with D unresolved. V dropped 4 bases and J dropped 8 bases, with 19 bases sitting between them. Germline CDR1 MDHEN, CDR2 SYDVKM. The CDR3 runs 15 residues.

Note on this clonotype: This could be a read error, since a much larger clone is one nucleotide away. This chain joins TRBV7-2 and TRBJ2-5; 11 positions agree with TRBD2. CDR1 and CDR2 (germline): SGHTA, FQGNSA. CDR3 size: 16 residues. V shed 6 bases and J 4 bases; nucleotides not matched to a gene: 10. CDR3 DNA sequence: TGTGCCAGCAGTGGACTAGCGGGCACGAGGGGAGAGACCCAGTACTTC. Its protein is CASSGLAGTRGETQYF.

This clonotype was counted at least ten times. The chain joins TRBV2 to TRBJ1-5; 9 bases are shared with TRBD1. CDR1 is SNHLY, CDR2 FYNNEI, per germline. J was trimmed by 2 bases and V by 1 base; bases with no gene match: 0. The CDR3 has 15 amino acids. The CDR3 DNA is TGTGCCAGCAGTGAAGGGACAGGGGGCAATCAGCCCCAGCATTTT. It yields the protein CASSEGTGGNQPQHF.

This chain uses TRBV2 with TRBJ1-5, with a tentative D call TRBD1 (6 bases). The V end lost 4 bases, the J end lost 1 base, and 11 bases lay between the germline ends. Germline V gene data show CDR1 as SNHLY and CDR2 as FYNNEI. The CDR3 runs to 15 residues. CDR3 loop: CASSVQGLSNQPQHF. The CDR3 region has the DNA TGTGCCAGCAGTGTACAGGGACTAAGCAATCAGCCCCAGCATTTT.

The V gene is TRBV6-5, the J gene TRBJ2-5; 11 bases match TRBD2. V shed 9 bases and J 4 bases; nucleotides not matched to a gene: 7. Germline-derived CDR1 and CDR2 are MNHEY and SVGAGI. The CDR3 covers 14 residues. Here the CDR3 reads CARRLAGLRETQYF. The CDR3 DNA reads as TGTGCCAGAAGACTAGCGGGGTTACGAGAGACCCAGTACTTC.

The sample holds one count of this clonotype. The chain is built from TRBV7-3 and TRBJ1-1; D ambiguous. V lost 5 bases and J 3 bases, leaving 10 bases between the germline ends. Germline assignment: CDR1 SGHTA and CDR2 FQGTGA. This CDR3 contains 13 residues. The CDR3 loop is CASSPRADTEAFF. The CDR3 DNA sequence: TGTGCCAGCAGCCCACGGGCGGACACTGAAGCTTTCTTT.

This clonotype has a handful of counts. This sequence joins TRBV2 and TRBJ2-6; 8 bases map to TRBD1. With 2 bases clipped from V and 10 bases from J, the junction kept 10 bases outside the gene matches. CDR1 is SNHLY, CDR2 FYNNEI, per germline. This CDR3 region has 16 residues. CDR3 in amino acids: CASSETATGVGNVLTF. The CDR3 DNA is TGTGCCAGCAGTGAAACCGCGACAGGGGTGGGTAACGTCCTGACTTTC.

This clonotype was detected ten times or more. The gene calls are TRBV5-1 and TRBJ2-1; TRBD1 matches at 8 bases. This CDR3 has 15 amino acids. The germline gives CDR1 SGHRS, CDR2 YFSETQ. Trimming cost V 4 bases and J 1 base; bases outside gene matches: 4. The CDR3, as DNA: TGCGCCAGCAGCGGAGGACAGGGTTCCTACAATGAGCAGTTCTTC. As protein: CASSGGQGSYNEQFF.

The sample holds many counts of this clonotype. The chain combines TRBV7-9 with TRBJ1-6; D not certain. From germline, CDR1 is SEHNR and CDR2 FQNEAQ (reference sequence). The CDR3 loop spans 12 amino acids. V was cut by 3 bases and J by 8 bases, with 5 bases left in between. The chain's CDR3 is CASSFSDSPLHF. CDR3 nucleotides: TGTGCCAGCAGCTTCTCGGATTCACCCCTCCACTTT.

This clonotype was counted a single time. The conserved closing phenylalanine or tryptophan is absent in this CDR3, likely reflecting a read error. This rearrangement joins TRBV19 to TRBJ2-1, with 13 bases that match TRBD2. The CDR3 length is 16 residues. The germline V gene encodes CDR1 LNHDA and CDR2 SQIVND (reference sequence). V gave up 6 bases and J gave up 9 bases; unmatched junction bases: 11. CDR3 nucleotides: TGTGCCAGTAGCAGCACTAGCGGGAGGGCCAGGAGTGAGCAGTTCTCC. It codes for CASSSTSGRARSEQFS.

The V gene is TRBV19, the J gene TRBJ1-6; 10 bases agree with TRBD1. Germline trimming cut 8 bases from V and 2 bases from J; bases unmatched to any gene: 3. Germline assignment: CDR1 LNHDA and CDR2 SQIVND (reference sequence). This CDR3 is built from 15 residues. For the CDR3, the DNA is TGTGCCAGTCGACAGGGGGCACCCTATAATTCACCCCTCCACTTT. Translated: CASRQGAPYNSPLHF.

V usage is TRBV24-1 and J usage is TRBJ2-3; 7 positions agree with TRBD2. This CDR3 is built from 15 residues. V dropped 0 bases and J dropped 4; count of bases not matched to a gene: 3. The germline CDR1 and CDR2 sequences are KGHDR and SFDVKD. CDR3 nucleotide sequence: TGTGCCACCAGTGATTTGGGCCGGGGGGCAGATACGCAGTATTTT. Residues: CATSDLGRGADTQYF.

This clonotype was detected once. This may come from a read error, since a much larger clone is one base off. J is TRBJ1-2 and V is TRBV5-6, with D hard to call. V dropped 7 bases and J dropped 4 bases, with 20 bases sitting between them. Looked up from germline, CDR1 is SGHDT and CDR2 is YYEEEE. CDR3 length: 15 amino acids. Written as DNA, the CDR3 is TGTGCCAGCTCCCGGAGGGCCATGGCCGGCTATGGCTACACCTTC. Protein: CASSRRAMAGYGYTF. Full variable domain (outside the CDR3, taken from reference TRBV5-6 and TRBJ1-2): DAGVTQSPTHLIKTRGQQVTLRCSPKSGHDTVSWYQQALGQGPQFIFQYYEEEERQRGNFPDRFSGHQFPNYSSELNVNALLLGDSALYLCASSRRAMAGYGYTFGSGTRLTVV.

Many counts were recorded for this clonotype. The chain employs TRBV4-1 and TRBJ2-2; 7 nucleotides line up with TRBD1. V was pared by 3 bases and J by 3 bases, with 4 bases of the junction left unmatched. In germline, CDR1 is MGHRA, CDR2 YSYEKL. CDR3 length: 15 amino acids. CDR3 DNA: TGCGCCAGCAGCCAGACAGGGTGGGACACCGGGGAGCTGTTTTTT. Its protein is CASSQTGWDTGELFF.

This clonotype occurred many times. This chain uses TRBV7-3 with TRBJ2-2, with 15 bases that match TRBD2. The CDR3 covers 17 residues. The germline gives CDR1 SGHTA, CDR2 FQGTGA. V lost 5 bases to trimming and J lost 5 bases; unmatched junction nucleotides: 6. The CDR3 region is CASSQDGTSGRTGELFF. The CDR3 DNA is TGTGCCAGCAGCCAAGATGGGACTAGCGGGAGGACCGGGGAGCTGTTTTTT.

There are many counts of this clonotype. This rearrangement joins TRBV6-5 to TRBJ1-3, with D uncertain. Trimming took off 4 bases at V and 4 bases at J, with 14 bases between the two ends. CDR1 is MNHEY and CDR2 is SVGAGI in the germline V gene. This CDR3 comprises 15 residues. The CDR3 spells CASSSYPGVGNTIYF. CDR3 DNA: TGTGCCAGCAGTTCCTACCCCGGGGTCGGAAACACCATATATTTT.

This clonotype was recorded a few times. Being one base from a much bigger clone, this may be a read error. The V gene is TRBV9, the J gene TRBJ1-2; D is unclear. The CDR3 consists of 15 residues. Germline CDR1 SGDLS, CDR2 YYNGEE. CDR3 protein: CASSVGPSANYGSTF. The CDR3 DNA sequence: TGTGCCAGCAGCGTAGGTCCGTCAGCTAACTATGGCTCCACCTTC.

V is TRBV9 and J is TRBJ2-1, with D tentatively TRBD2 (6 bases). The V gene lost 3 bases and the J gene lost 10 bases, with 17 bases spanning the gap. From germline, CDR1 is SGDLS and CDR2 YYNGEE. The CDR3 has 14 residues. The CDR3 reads CASSETSVSYEQFF. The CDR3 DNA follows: TGTGCCAGCAGCGAGACTAGTGTTTCCTACGAGCAGTTCTTC.